This paragraph covers one T cell receptor beta chain sequence. These data originate in a study of shared clonotypes between healthy human individuals. Libraries were prepared by immunoSEQ multiplex PCR; TCRdb keeps only in-frame clonotypes and omits some of them. The sample contains around 550,000 clones, 95% to 97% of which appear only once. Per the germline V gene, CDR1 is LNHNV and CDR2 is YYDKDF (reference sequence). This CDR3 region has 18 residues. With V trimmed by 0 bases and J by 3 bases, 8 bases remained unmatched. The sequence was collected from a woman in her twenties or thirties in good health. The sequenced sample consisted of naive CD4+ T cells sorted from blood. Subset indicated: CD45RA+ positively selected. The chain carries TRBV15 and TRBJ2-5; 12 bases line up with TRBD2. This chain's CDR3 is CATSRDPRTSGTEETQYF. The CDR3 nucleotides are TGTGCCACCAGCAGAGATCCAAGGACTAGCGGGACGGAAGAGACCCAGTACTTC.